This T cell receptor beta chain comes out of a study of response to subunit inactivated influenza vaccine. Points from the study as a whole: After each seasonal influenza vaccination, few new T cells are recruited, the authors suggested.

This clonotype was seen a few times. What it recognizes is unknown. Via MiXCR, TCRdb re-called the RT-PCR reads, giving one row per CDR3 protein. The table includes a few hundred thousand distinct CDR3 sequences, approximately 10% detected once. The CDR3 is made up of 16 amino acids. CDR1 and CDR2 (germline): LGHDT, YNNKEL (reference sequence). The V segment lost 0 bases and the J segment 2 bases; nucleotides outside the gene matches: 4. The source is a middle-aged man who received an inactivated influenza vaccine. Sequenced material: PBMCs from blood, taken roughly 47 days after vaccination. The chain joins TRBV3-1 to TRBJ2-3, with 8 positions matching TRBD2. The CDR3, as DNA: TGTGCCAGCAGCCAAGATATCGGACTAGCCACAGATACGCAGTATTTT. Amino acids: CASSQDIGLATDTQYF.